This record concerns one TCR beta chain sequence. Looked up from germline, CDR1 is SGHDT and CDR2 is YYEEEE. There are 16 residues in the CDR3. The V end lost 3 bases, the J end lost 2 bases, and 15 bases lay between the germline ends. These data belong to a study of control samples from healthy donors and cancer patients. The data were produced by immunoSEQ multiplex PCR, yet TCRdb's version contains in-frame clones alone and is incomplete. The data hold around 140,000 clones, with 91% observed a single time. The sequenced sample consisted of blood. The chain couples TRBV5-6 to TRBJ1-5, with a possible D match to TRBD1 (6 bases). This receptor was identified in a young man in good health. This CDR3 is CASSSFGGAGNQPQHF. CDR3 bases: TGTGCCAGCAGCTCTTTTGGGGGGGCTGGCAATCAGCCCCAGCATTTT.